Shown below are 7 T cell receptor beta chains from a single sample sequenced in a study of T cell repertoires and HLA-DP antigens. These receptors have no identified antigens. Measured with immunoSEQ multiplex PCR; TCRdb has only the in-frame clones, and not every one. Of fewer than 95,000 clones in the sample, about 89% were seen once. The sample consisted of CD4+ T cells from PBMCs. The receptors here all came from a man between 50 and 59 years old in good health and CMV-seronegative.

CDR3 nucleotide sequence: TGTGCCAGTAGCGGGTCCAAGGGACATCACTATGGCTACACCTTC. Residues: CASSGSKGHHYGYTF. The chain employs TRBV19 and TRBJ1-2, with D perhaps TRBD1 (6 bases). The CDR3 has 15 residues. Germline lookup yields CDR1 LNHDA and CDR2 SQIVND (reference sequence). Deletions cut 6 bases from V and 3 bases from J, with 17 bases between.

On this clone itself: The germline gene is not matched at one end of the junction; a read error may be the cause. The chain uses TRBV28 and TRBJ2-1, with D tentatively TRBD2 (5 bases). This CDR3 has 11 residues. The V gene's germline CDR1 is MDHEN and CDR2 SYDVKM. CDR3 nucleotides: TGTGCCAGCAGGACATTTGGCCAGCGGATCTTC. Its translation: CASRTFGQRIF.

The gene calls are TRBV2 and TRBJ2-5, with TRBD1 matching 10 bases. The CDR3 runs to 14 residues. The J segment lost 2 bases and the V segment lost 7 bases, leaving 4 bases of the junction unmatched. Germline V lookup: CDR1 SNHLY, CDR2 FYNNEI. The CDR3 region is CASIRDRGQETQYF. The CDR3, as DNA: TGTGCCAGCATCCGGGACAGGGGACAAGAGACCCAGTACTTC. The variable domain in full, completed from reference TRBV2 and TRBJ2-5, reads EPEVTQTPSHQVTQMGQEVILRCVPISNHLYFYWYRQILGQKVEFLVSFYNNEISEKSEIFDDQFSVERPDGSNFTLKIRSTKLEDSAMYFCASIRDRGQETQYFGPGTRLLVL.

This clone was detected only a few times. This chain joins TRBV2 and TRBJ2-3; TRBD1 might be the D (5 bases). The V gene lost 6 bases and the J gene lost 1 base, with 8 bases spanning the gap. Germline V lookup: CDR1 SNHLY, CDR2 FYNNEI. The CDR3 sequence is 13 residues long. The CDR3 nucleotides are TGTGCCAGCAGGCCAGGGCGCACAGATACGCAGTATTTT. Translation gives CASRPGRTDTQYF.

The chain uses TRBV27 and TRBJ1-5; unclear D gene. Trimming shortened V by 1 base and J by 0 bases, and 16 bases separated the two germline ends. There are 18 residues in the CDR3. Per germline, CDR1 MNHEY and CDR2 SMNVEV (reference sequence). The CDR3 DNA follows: TGTGCCAGCAGTTTATTAGGACTCCCGAGGTCTAGCAATCAGCCCCAGCATTTT. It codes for CASSLLGLPRSSNQPQHF.

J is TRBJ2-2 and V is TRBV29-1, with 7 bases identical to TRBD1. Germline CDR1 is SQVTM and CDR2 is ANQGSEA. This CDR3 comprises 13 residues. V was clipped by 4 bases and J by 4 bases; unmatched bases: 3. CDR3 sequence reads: CSVGHRGTGELFF. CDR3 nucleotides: TGCAGCGTTGGTCACAGGGGCACCGGGGAGCTGTTTTTT.

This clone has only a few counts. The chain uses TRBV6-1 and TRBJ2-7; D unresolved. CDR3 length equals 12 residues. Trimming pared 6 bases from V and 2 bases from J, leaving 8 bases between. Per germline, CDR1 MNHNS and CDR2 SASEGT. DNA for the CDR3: TGTGCCAGCAGCCCTACAGCCTACGAGCAGTACTTC. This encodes CASSPTAYEQYF.